The sequence of this T cell receptor beta chain was determined in a study of blood T cell repertoires in COVID-19. Study details: Samples taken during acute and convalescent COVID-19 were collected in the United States, Italy and Spain. Sample material is recorded as cDNA or gDNA derived from T cells, B-cell-depleted T cells, or PBMCs.

As originally analysed: From reference gene primer amplification, estimates of nucleated cell counts were derived. Profiled with immunoSEQ multiplex PCR; TCRdb holds only in-frame clones, not every one. V, J and clone size are those of that table, while D and trimming were read from the DNA. This sample yields more than 200,000 clones, of which more than 60% are seen a single time; around 3.6% belongs to the top ten. Looked up from germline, CDR1 is MNHEY and CDR2 is SVGEGT. The length of the CDR3 is 16 residues. V dropped 3 bases and J dropped 4; count of bases not matched to a gene: 11. This sequence originates from a woman aged 40 to 50 with active or convalescent COVID-19. The rearrangement joins TRBV6-2 or TRBV6-3 to TRBJ2-7; 8 bases agree with TRBD1. Input material: peripheral blood. CDR3 protein: CASSYMGTGRFYEQYF. CDR3 DNA sequence: TGTGCCAGCAGTTATATGGGGACAGGCCGCTTTTACGAGCAGTACTTC.